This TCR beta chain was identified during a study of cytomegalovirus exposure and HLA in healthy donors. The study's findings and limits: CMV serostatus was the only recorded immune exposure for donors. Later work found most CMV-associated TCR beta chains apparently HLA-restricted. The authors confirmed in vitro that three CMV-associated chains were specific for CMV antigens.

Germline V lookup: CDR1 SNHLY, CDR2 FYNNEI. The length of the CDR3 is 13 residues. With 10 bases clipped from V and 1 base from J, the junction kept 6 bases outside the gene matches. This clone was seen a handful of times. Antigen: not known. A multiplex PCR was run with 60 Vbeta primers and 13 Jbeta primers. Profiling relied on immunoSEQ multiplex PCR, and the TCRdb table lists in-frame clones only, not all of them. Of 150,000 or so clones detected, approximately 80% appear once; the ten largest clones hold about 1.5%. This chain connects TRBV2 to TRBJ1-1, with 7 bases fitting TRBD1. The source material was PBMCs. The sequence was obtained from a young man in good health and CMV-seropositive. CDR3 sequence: CAIHRDRNTEAFF. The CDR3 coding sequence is TGTGCCATACACCGGGACAGGAACACTGAAGCTTTCTTT.